What follows are 10 T cell receptor beta chains derived from one specimen sequenced in a study of blood T cell repertoires in COVID-19. Libraries were prepared by immunoSEQ multiplex PCR; TCRdb keeps only in-frame clonotypes and omits some of them. The sample carries more than 60,000 clones, around 91% recorded once. What was sequenced was peripheral blood. The source is a human donor in a cohort sampled during active COVID-19.

V gene TRBV18 combines with J gene TRBJ1-2; TRBD1 aligns across 8 bases. Germline-derived CDR1 and CDR2 are KGHSH and LQKENI. The CDR3 loop spans 16 amino acids. The V segment lost 4 bases and the J segment 4 bases; nucleotides outside the gene matches: 11. This chain's CDR3 is CASSQVQGELTYGYTF. The CDR3 DNA is TGTGCCAGCTCACAGGTACAGGGGGAGTTAACCTATGGCTACACCTTC.

The CDR3 bases are TGCGCCAGCAGCTTTCTAGCGGGGGCTAACTACAATGAGCAGTTCTTC. Its translation: CASSFLAGANYNEQFF. This chain joins TRBV5-1 and TRBJ2-1, with TRBD2 matching 10 bases. Trimming cost V 2 bases and J 3 bases; bases outside gene matches: 5. Germline loops: CDR1 SGHRS, CDR2 YFSETQ. CDR3 length: 16 amino acids.

The J gene is TRBJ2-5, the V gene TRBV7-9; unclear D gene. Trimming removed 8 bases at V and 5 bases at J, with 6 bases between. The germline gives CDR1 SEHNR, CDR2 FQNEAQ (reference sequence). The CDR3 covers 10 residues. The CDR3 sequence is CASEEETQYF. Here the CDR3 DNA reads TGTGCCAGCGAGGAGGAGACCCAGTACTTC.

The V and J genes are TRBV2 and TRBJ2-1; D is perhaps TRBD2 (6 bases). CDR3 length: 14 amino acids. Germline CDR1 is SNHLY and CDR2 is FYNNEI. Trimming took 8 bases from V and 0 from J, leaving 11 bases between them. The CDR3 bases are TGTGCCAGCCTGAGGACTACCTCCTACAATGAGCAGTTCTTC. Its translation is CASLRTTSYNEQFF.

This chain uses TRBV12-3 or TRBV12-4 with TRBJ1-6; D is perhaps TRBD1 (5 bases). V lost 5 bases and J 7 bases, leaving 9 bases between the germline ends. This CDR3 region has 13 residues. CDR3 protein: CASSHGGNSPLHF. In nucleotides, the CDR3 is TGTGCCAGCAGTCATGGGGGGAATTCACCCCTCCACTTT.

The V and J genes are TRBV27 and TRBJ2-3; 12 bases align to TRBD2. Per the germline V gene, CDR1 is MNHEY and CDR2 is SMNVEV (reference sequence). J was trimmed by 3 bases and V by 1 base; bases with no gene match: 8. The CDR3 consists of 18 residues. CDR3 DNA: TGTGCCAGCAGTTTATTCCTAGCGGGGGGGTTGTTGACAGATACGCAGTATTTT. Translated: CASSLFLAGGLLTDTQYF.

This chain links TRBV6-6 with TRBJ1-3, with 8 bases lining up with TRBD1. The CDR3 contains 18 residues. Germline loops: CDR1 MNHNY, CDR2 SVGAGI (reference sequence). Trimming took 5 bases from V and 4 from J; bases not matched to a gene: 16. The CDR3 bases are TGTGCCAGCAGTCCCCGGACAGGGAGTTTTGGTCGGGGAAACACCATATATTTT. Protein sequence: CASSPRTGSFGRGNTIYF.

This clone occurred a few times. The J gene is TRBJ1-5, the V gene TRBV10-3; weak D call: TRBD1 (5 bases). Trimming removed 3 bases from V and 2 bases from J, with 8 bases in between. CDR3 length equals 14 residues. Per the germline V gene, CDR1 is ENHRY and CDR2 is SYGVKD. CDR3 DNA sequence: TGTGCCATCAGTGACCGGACACGCAATCAGCCCCAGCATTTT. It encodes CAISDRTRNQPQHF.

This chain connects TRBV10-3 to TRBJ2-5; 7 nucleotides align to TRBD1. Unmatched junction bases numbered 1, after V lost 5 bases and J lost 1 base. The germline CDR1 and CDR2 sequences are ENHRY and SYGVKD. The length of the CDR3 is 13 residues. CDR3 nucleotide sequence: TGTGCCATCAGTTGGGACAGCCAAGAGACCCAGTACTTC. Its translation is CAISWDSQETQYF.

The CDR3 region is CASSRGQPATNEKLFF. CDR3 sequence (DNA): TGTGCCAGTAGTCGTGGACAGCCTGCAACTAATGAAAAACTGTTTTTT. The chain carries TRBV19 and TRBJ1-4, with D perhaps TRBD1 (6 bases). V shed 5 bases and J shed 0 bases, with 13 bases lying between them. Germline V gene sequence: CDR1 LNHDA, CDR2 SQIVND (reference sequence). This CDR3 spans 16 amino acids.